This TCR beta chain originates from a study of T cell repertoires in cytomegalovirus infection. Background on the study: CMV infection and matching HLA type were both indicated by public TCR beta signatures.

Of note for this clonotype: The antigen is not known. Germline and junction disagree at one end, which may indicate a read error.

MiXCR, applied by TCRdb to the reads, yields one record per CDR3 protein. The table has hundreds of thousands of distinct CDR3 sequences, roughly 30% seen once; the top ten hold about an eighth. The CDR3 sequence is 11 residues long. Germline V gene data show CDR1 as MNHNY and CDR2 as SVGAGI (reference sequence). Sequences were derived from cultured CD8+ T cells from PBMCs, sampled from culture after CMV antigen stimulation. The sequence was obtained from a human donor in good health (CMV status not recorded). Some clones in this sample may be carry-over from other donors' samples. The chain has TRBV6-6 and TRBJ2-4; tentative D call: TRBD1 (6 bases). This CDR3 reads CASSSLQQGSF. Here the CDR3 DNA reads TGTGCCAGCAGTTCGCTCCAACAGGGAAGCTTC.